The clone carrying this T cell receptor beta chain has more than one count but fewer than ten. Its antigen is not known. The CDR3 is 13 amino acids. Germline CDR1 is SEHNR and CDR2 is FQNEAQ (reference sequence). The V gene lost 8 bases and the J gene lost 4 bases, with 12 bases spanning the gap. Sorting recovered naive CD8 T cells on a CD8+CD4-CCR7+CD45RA+ profile. This specimen belongs to a study of molecular identifiers for immune sequencing clone quantification. General study results and limits: Because of identical TCR molecules sharing a barcode, sizes of highly expanded clones could be underestimated. Over 98% of CMV-specific effector molecules, but under 1% of naive ones, were in clones above 20 copies.

Bulk TCR libraries were made with methods that had been previously described and with listed TCR primers. TCRdb re-derived calls from the PCR reads in MiXCR, one entry per CDR3 protein. Among some 590,000 distinct CDR3 sequences listed, around 25% were seen once. Material for sequencing was naive CD8+ T cells from blood, with Jurkat cell RNA spiked in. Described subset: FACS-sorted CD8+CD4-CCR7+CD45RA+ naive T cells. The source is a human donor in good health. Some libraries in this study had Jurkat cell RNA spiked in. The chain carries TRBV7-9 and TRBJ2-1; D call uncertain. CDR3 residues: CASVPPGYNEQFF. In nucleotides, the CDR3 is TGTGCCAGCGTGCCTCCCGGTTACAATGAGCAGTTCTTC.